The clone carrying this TCR beta chain showed up just once. The source of the sample is a study of blood T cell repertoires in COVID-19. Study-level information: T cells, B-cell-depleted T cells, or PBMCs supplied cDNA or gDNA.

The germline V and J ends were trimmed by 2 bases and 1 base, with 9 bases remaining between them. This CDR3 has 15 amino acids. The germline V gene has CDR1 LNHDA and CDR2 SQIVND (reference sequence). Participants had their cohort set by participant-reported clinical history. Two negative PCRs, clearance, or symptom resolution characterized the recovered Cohort 3 donors. Original analysis: The authors estimated nucleated cell counts from reference gene primer amplification. Sequencing used immunoSEQ multiplex PCR; TCRdb keeps in-frame clones, though not all of them. The V and J calls and clone size were taken over from that table, and D and trimming were inferred from the DNA. The sample lists approximately 180,000 clones, more than 80% seen once, with 6.2% in the top ten.

Specimen: PBMCs or T cells enriched from blood (not recorded which). The chain is built from TRBV19 and TRBJ1-5; no firm D call. This TCR derives from a man aged 35 to 55 who had recovered from COVID-19. For the CDR3, the DNA is TGTGCCAGTAGTATAAGAGTATTGAGCAATCAGCCCCAGCATTTT. Translation: CASSIRVLSNQPQHF.